A selection of T cell receptor beta chains follows, all from one sample in a study of blood T cell repertoires in COVID-19. TCRdb's copy holds only in-frame clones and misses some; the assay was immunoSEQ multiplex PCR. The table lists some 500,000 clones, 88% of them singletons, with 1.8% in the top ten. The specimen sequenced was PBMCs or T cells enriched from blood (not recorded which). The receptor set was obtained from a woman in her 40s who had recovered from COVID-19. Both conserved end residues are trimmed from each CDR3. Clone sizes are given selectively: once, few, many, or a class where the clone is expanded.

V gene	clone size	J gene	CDR3 protein
TRBV27	-	TRBJ2-7	ASSFSGRMDYEQY
TRBV7-9	-	TRBJ2-5	ASSPDRKETQY
TRBV4-2	-	TRBJ2-7	ASSQRDRSYEQY
TRBV3-1/TRBV3-2	-	TRBJ1-6	ASSQAGARSNSPLH
TRBV4-3	-	TRBJ2-1	ASSQGPGTSGNEQF
TRBV29-1	-	TRBJ2-6	SAENSGANVLT
TRBV4-3	-	TRBJ2-3	ASSQDDRGSTDTQY
TRBV27	-	TRBJ2-6	ASSLTGQGYPGANVLT
TRBV7-8	-	TRBJ1-2	ASSWTGTYGYT
TRBV29-1	-	TRBJ2-5	STGLAGGPGETQY
TRBV18	-	TRBJ1-1	ASSPQGGTMNTEAF
TRBV27	once	TRBJ2-3	ASSLWTGSTGQDTQY
TRBV30	-	TRBJ1-5	AWQTGTGNQPQH
TRBV5-4	-	TRBJ1-1	ASSPDGGRLGGVGAF
TRBV27	-	TRBJ2-2	ASSLSFLAVPNTGELF
TRBV7-6	few	TRBJ2-7	ASSLLRLQGEQY
TRBV5-1	-	TRBJ2-5	ASSLAAGDQETQY
TRBV5-5	once	TRBJ2-5	ASSLENRNRETQY
TRBV4-3	-	TRBJ1-4	ASRPTDPGGKLF
TRBV5-1	-	TRBJ2-7	ASSPSASGPIREQY
TRBV7-8	few	TRBJ1-2	ASSPFGTGGYGYT
TRBV18	-	TRBJ2-5	ASSPLAGSETQY
TRBV6-4	few	TRBJ2-1	ASSDSALAGGGYNEQF
TRBV16	-	TRBJ1-5	ASSQREGTGIQPQH
TRBV6-6	-	TRBJ2-7	ASTPRDKGHYEQY
TRBV27	-	TRBJ2-1	ASSLSGNYNEQF
TRBV10-3	once	TRBJ2-5	ATRAGGETQY
TRBV7-2	-	TRBJ2-5	ASSSGLAGGETQY
TRBV7-2	-	TRBJ2-5	ASSPLREETQY
TRBV19	-	TRBJ1-5	ATQGTDPNQPQH
TRBV7-2	-	TRBJ2-7	ASSFGLAGGYEQY
TRBV10-3	once	TRBJ2-7	AIQSHTGTTYEQY
TRBV4-1	-	TRBJ1-6	ASSQDRRDSPLH
TRBV4-3	-	TRBJ1-2	ASSQDRGRNEGYT
TRBV13	-	TRBJ1-1	ASSLADTTEAF
TRBV10-3	-	TRBJ1-3	AISAWTGGVGGNTIY
TRBV7-9	-	TRBJ2-7	ASSLGQLPSYEQY
TRBV11-3	-	TRBJ2-1	ASSLAGGTYNEQF
TRBV10-2	once	TRBJ1-1	ASVWDRTPDTEAF
TRBV24-1	-	TRBJ2-5	ATSDPDRNQETQY
TRBV28	-	TRBJ2-7	ASPPPGTGGYEQY
TRBV19	few	TRBJ1-1	ASSIDGGQVGTEAF
TRBV6-5	-	TRBJ1-6	ASSSSTGESPLH
TRBV4-1	-	TRBJ2-2	ASSQDHFPRVRATGELF
TRBV27	-	TRBJ2-1	ASSLMGGSLYNEQF
TRBV18	-	TRBJ2-1	ASSRQLLAGALSYNEQF
TRBV6-5	-	TRBJ1-3	ASSTSTNTIY
TRBV30	-	TRBJ1-1	AWSATGLDNTEAF